One and the same sample provided the 22 T cell receptor beta chains below, sequenced in a study of blood T cell repertoires in COVID-19. The assay was immunoSEQ multiplex PCR, and TCRdb's table has in-frame clones only and misses some. The sample carries fewer than 150,000 clones, less than 85% recorded once. The specimen was peripheral blood. The receptors here all came from a human donor in a cohort sampled during active COVID-19.

The gene calls are TRBV7-2 and TRBJ1-1; D remains ambiguous. Trimming shortened V by 5 bases and J by 1 base, and 14 bases separated the two germline ends. Germline V gene sequence: CDR1 SGHTA, CDR2 FQGNSA. The CDR3 contains 15 residues. The CDR3 region is CASSPPGRENTEAFF. DNA of the CDR3: TGTGCCAGCAGCCCTCCTGGACGGGAGAACACTGAAGCTTTCTTT.

The V and J genes are TRBV7-2 and TRBJ2-7; perhaps TRBD1 as D (6 bases). There are 15 residues in the CDR3. Germline CDR1 and CDR2: SGHTA and FQGNSA. V was cut by 4 bases and J by 0 bases, with 13 bases left in between. The CDR3 loop reads CASSYNTGSSYEQYF. DNA of the CDR3: TGTGCCAGCAGCTATAACACAGGGAGCTCCTACGAGCAGTACTTC.

The chain recombines TRBV6-5 with TRBJ2-3, with D maybe TRBD1 (5 bases). The germline CDR1 and CDR2 sequences are MNHEY and SVGAGI. This CDR3 is built from 12 residues. V was cut by 7 bases and J by 6 bases, with 11 bases left in between. The CDR3 DNA sequence: TGTGCCAGCACAGGGAACCAGGATACGCAGTATTTT. Amino acids: CASTGNQDTQYF.

The chain uses TRBV19 and TRBJ2-5; possible D gene TRBD2, 6 bases. Between the trimmed V and J ends, which lost 4 bases and 4 bases, there was a span of 16 bases. Germline V gene data show CDR1 as LNHDA and CDR2 as SQIVND (reference sequence). The CDR3 is made up of 15 amino acids. The CDR3 loop is CASSTRDFVGETQYF. The CDR3 DNA reads TGTGCCAGTAGTACGCGGGACTTCGTGGGAGAGACCCAGTACTTC. Based on the CDR3 plus reference TRBV19 and TRBJ2-5, the full variable domain is DGGITQSPKYLFRKEGQNVTLSCEQNLNHDAMYWYRQDPGQGLRLIYYSQIVNDFQKGDIAEGYSVSREKKESFPLTVTSAQKNPTAFYLCASSTRDFVGETQYFGPGTRLLVL.

This chain connects TRBV6-5 to TRBJ2-7, with TRBD1 as a possible D gene (5 bases). V was cut by 4 bases and J by 3 bases, with 16 bases left in between. Germline V CDR1 and CDR2: MNHEY, SVGAGI. The CDR3 sequence is 15 residues long. The CDR3: CASSLIRAAVYEQYF. As DNA, the CDR3 is TGTGCCAGCAGTTTAATCAGGGCCGCGGTCTACGAGCAGTACTTC.

The CDR3 DNA is TGTGCCAGCAGCCGAATCCGGGACAGGGTTTTCTACGAGCAGTACTTC. This gives the protein CASSRIRDRVFYEQYF. The chain recombines TRBV6-2 or TRBV6-3 with TRBJ2-7; 9 bases are shared with TRBD1. Germline assignment: CDR1 MNHEY and CDR2 SVGEGT. V gave up 6 bases and J gave up 3 bases; unmatched junction bases: 12. The CDR3 extends over 16 amino acids.

The V and J genes are TRBV18 and TRBJ1-1, with 8 bases fitting TRBD1. J lost 3 bases, V lost 4 bases, and 4 bases had no gene match. In germline, CDR1 is KGHSH, CDR2 LQKENI. The length of the CDR3 is 14 residues. The CDR3 DNA reads as TGTGCCAGCTCACTGACAGGGGCTGACACTGAAGCTTTCTTT. Translating it yields CASSLTGADTEAFF.

The chain combines TRBV7-9 with TRBJ2-3; D ambiguous. CDR1 SEHNR and CDR2 FQNEAQ come from the germline V gene (reference sequence). This CDR3 region has 15 residues. The germline V and J ends were trimmed by 5 bases and 2 bases, with 14 bases remaining between them. CDR3 sequence: CASSTIGSTTDTQYF. CDR3 DNA: TGTGCCAGCAGCACAATCGGGTCAACCACAGATACGCAGTATTTT. The variable domain in full, completed from reference TRBV7-9 and TRBJ2-3, reads DTGVSQNPRHKITKRGQNVTFRCDPISEHNRLYWYRQTLGQGPEFLTYFQNEAQLEKSRLLSDRFSAERPKGSFSTLEIQRTEQGDSAMYLCASSTIGSTTDTQYFGPGTRLTVL.

This clone was observed a handful of times. The chain links TRBV7-2 to TRBJ1-2, with D hard to call. CDR1 SGHTA and CDR2 FQGNSA come from the germline V gene. Trimming removed 4 bases from V and 0 bases from J, with 15 bases in between. The CDR3 sequence is 16 residues long. The CDR3 region has the DNA TGTGCCAGCAGCTGGGCCGGCAGGCGAGCTAACTATGGCTACACCTTC. It specifies CASSWAGRRANYGYTF. The entire variable domain, with the rest obtained from reference TRBV7-2 and TRBJ1-2, is as follows: GAGVSQSPSNKVTEKGKDVELRCDPISGHTALYWYRQSLGQGLEFLIYFQGNSAPDKSGLPSDRFSAERTGGSVSTLTIQRTQQEDSAVYLCASSWAGRRANYGYTFGSGTRLTVV.

A note on this clone: Mismatch with germline at one junction end may stem from a read error. V and J are TRBV6-1 and TRBJ2-1; 8 bases line up with TRBD2. CDR1 is MNHNS and CDR2 is SASEGT in the germline V gene. This CDR3 has 15 amino acids. The CDR3 nucleotides are TGTGCCAGCAGTGATCCACGGGGGGGCCGCCCGTCGGCACTCTTC. Translating it yields CASSDPRGGRPSALF.

This chain links TRBV7-9 with TRBJ1-2, with D unresolved. Germline V gene lookup returns CDR1 SEHNR and CDR2 FQNEAQ (reference sequence). With 5 bases removed from V and 4 bases from J, the gap between germline ends came to 17 bases. The CDR3 is 15 amino acids. CDR3 in amino acids: CASSPLLSGTYGYTF. The CDR3 bases are TGTGCCAGCAGCCCCTTGCTGTCGGGAACCTATGGCTACACCTTC.

The rearrangement uses TRBV6-2 or TRBV6-3 and TRBJ2-6; D uncertain. The CDR3 loop spans 17 amino acids. Deletions cut 0 bases from V and 0 bases from J, with 9 bases between. Per the germline V gene, CDR1 is MNHEY and CDR2 is SVGEGT. The CDR3 coding sequence is TGTGCCAGCAGTTACTCGACTCCCCTCTCTGGGGCCAACGTCCTGACTTTC. Protein: CASSYSTPLSGANVLTF.

This clone showed up just once. The V gene is TRBV30, the J gene TRBJ2-6, with D possibly matching TRBD2 (6 bases). This CDR3 comprises 20 residues. Looked up from germline, CDR1 is GTSNPN and CDR2 is SVGIG (reference sequence). V was shortened by 8 bases and J by 0 bases, with 29 bases between the two germline ends. In DNA, the CDR3 is TGTGCCGTCCAAAGAGACGCGGGGCCCGGGACGATCTCTGGGGCCAACGTCCTGACTTTC. This gives the protein CAVQRDAGPGTISGANVLTF.

The chain uses TRBV24-1 and TRBJ2-1, with a tentative D call TRBD2 (6 bases). Trimming pared 4 bases from V and 0 bases from J, leaving 12 bases between. Looked up from germline, CDR1 is KGHDR and CDR2 is SFDVKD. The CDR3 length is 16 residues. The CDR3: CATSDLAASSYNEQFF. CDR3 nucleotides: TGTGCCACCAGTGACTTAGCGGCTAGCTCCTACAATGAGCAGTTCTTC.

This rearrangement joins TRBV7-2 to TRBJ1-3; TRBD1 agrees at 10 bases. The CDR3 sequence is 15 residues long. V was pared by 2 bases and J by 3 bases, with 1 base of the junction left unmatched. Germline CDR1 SGHTA, CDR2 FQGNSA. Here the CDR3 reads CASSLWTGGGNTIYF. CDR3 nucleotides: TGTGCCAGCAGCTTATGGACAGGGGGTGGAAACACCATATATTTT.

This sequence joins TRBV7-6 and TRBJ2-2, with 13 bases identical to TRBD2. This CDR3 contains 15 residues. Looked up from germline, CDR1 is SGHVS and CDR2 is FNYEAQ. The V and J ends lost 3 bases and 8 bases, in that order; junction bases with no gene match: 3. CDR3 bases: TGTGCCAGCAGCTTGCGGACTAGCGGGGGTGGGGAGCTGTTTTTT. This codes for CASSLRTSGGGELFF.

J is TRBJ1-2 and V is TRBV28; no reliable D call. Germline-derived CDR1 and CDR2 are MDHEN and SYDVKM. V dropped 3 bases and J dropped 0 bases, with 8 bases sitting between them. The CDR3 length is 14 residues. The CDR3 DNA sequence: TGTGCCAGCAGTTTGGGAGGCTCTAACTATGGCTACACCTTC. It specifies CASSLGGSNYGYTF.

The chain is built from TRBV4-3 and TRBJ1-2; D is uncertain. Germline V gene lookup returns CDR1 LGHNA and CDR2 YSLEER. The ends were cut back, 0 bases at V and 7 bases at J, with 12 bases in the middle. This CDR3 is 14 amino acids long. The CDR3 is CASSQDATGVGYTF. In nucleotides, the CDR3 is TGCGCCAGCAGCCAAGATGCCACCGGGGTTGGCTACACCTTC.

The chain combines TRBV2 with TRBJ2-7, with 8 bases lining up with TRBD1. V shed 7 bases and J 3 bases; nucleotides not matched to a gene: 5. CDR1 and CDR2 from the germline V gene are SNHLY and FYNNEI. This CDR3 is 13 amino acids long. DNA of the CDR3: TGTGCCAGCAACCCAGGGGGCCTCTACGAGCAGTACTTC. Translated, it gives CASNPGGLYEQYF.

The genes are TRBV11-2 and TRBJ2-1; 15 nucleotides agree with TRBD2. Trimming at V came to 5 bases and at J to 1 base, leaving 6 bases not matched to a gene. Germline lookup yields CDR1 SGHAT and CDR2 FQNNGV. This CDR3 is built from 18 residues. DNA of the CDR3: TGTGCCAGCAGCGGGACTAGCGGGGGGCTACGTTCCTACAATGAGCAGTTCTTC. Protein product: CASSGTSGGLRSYNEQFF.

The J gene is TRBJ2-1, the V gene TRBV15, with 13 bases matching TRBD2. V shed 0 bases, J shed 6 bases, and the junction held 2 bases outside the gene matches. Per germline, CDR1 LNHNV and CDR2 YYDKDF (reference sequence). The CDR3 runs 16 residues. Written as DNA, the CDR3 is TGTGCCACCAGCAGAGAACTAGCGGGGGGGCTCAATGAGCAGTTCTTC. This codes for CATSRELAGGLNEQFF.

This chain links TRBV13 with TRBJ1-3; D gene unclear. This CDR3 is built from 16 residues. CDR1 PRHDT and CDR2 FYEKMQ come from the germline V gene (reference sequence). The V end was cut by 4 bases, the J end by 3 bases, with 16 bases between. The CDR3 here is CASSYNPPGSGNTIYF. The DNA for the CDR3 is TGTGCCAGCAGCTACAACCCCCCGGGGAGTGGAAACACCATATATTTT.